This record concerns one TCR beta chain sequence. Its antigen is as yet unknown. These data belong to a study of beta chain features in type 1 diabetes. Study context: Cells sorted and examined across all samples totaled approximately 100,000,000. General study findings and limits: Sequencing used cDNA, and cells with high TCR expression could therefore be over-represented. A closer apparent resemblance between naive, central memory and Treg TCRB repertoires was seen in patients than in healthy donors. Whether TCRB rearrangement is influenced by HLA type was left unresolved in this analysis.

The authors reverse transcribed all of the isolated RNA, so sequencing captured expressed TCRB transcripts. TCRdb's table, derived via immunoSEQ multiplex PCR, lists solely in-frame clones and lacks some. The top ten hold around 0.03% of the sample, which has around 250,000 clones, less than 15% seen once. Trimming took off 5 bases at V and 1 base at J, with 11 bases between the two ends. Germline CDR1 SNHLY, CDR2 FYNNEI. This CDR3 contains 15 residues. V and J are TRBV2 and TRBJ2-2, with a weak D call TRBD1 (5 bases). The source material was naive CD4+ T cells from blood. This receptor was identified in a woman in her thirties or forties in good health. The chain's CDR3 is CASSPHTGNTGELFF. DNA of the CDR3: TGTGCCAGCAGTCCACATACAGGGAACACCGGGGAGCTGTTTTTT.